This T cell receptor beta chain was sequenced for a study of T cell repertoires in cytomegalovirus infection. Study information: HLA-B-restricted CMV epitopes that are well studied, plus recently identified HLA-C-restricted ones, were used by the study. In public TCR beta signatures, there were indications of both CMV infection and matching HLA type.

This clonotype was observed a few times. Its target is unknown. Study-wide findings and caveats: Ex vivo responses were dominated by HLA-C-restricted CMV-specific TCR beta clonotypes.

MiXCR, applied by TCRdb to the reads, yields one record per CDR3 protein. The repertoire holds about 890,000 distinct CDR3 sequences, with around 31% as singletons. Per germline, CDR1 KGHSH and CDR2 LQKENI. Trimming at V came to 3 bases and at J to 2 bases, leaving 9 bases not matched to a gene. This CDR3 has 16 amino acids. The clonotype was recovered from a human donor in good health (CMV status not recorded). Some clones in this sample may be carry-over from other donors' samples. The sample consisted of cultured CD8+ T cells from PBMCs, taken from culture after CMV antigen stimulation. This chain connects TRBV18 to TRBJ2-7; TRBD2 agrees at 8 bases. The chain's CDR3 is CASSPRSVAGTYEQYF. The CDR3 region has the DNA TGTGCCAGCTCACCTCGTTCGGTAGCGGGGACCTACGAGCAGTACTTC.